Below, one TCR beta chain is given with its context. These data belong to a study of blood T cell repertoires in COVID-19. The assay was immunoSEQ multiplex PCR, and TCRdb's table has in-frame clones only and misses some. The sample holds roughly 140,000 clones, approximately 86% seen once. Unmatched junction bases numbered 6, after V lost 1 base and J lost 9 bases. The CDR3 has 15 amino acids. The germline gives CDR1 LGHDT, CDR2 YNNKEL (reference sequence). The source material was PBMCs or T cells enriched from blood (not recorded which). V and J are TRBV3-1 (or the pseudogene TRBV3-2) and TRBJ2-1, with 10 bases fitting TRBD2. The origin of this receptor is a middle-aged woman who had recovered from COVID-19. The CDR3 sequence: CASSQGPSGSGEQFF. In nucleotides, the CDR3 is TGTGCCAGCAGCCAAGGACCTAGCGGGAGTGGTGAGCAGTTCTTC.